This TCR beta chain came from a study of a mutant IDH1 vaccine in newly diagnosed glioma. A note on this clone: Its target is unknown.

Specified time point: week 5, during vaccination. Vaccine doses each comprised 300 ug of mutant IDH1 20-mer peptide, with topical imiquimod. The germline V gene encodes CDR1 SNHLY and CDR2 FYNNEI. The CDR3 spans 14 residues. V dropped 5 bases and J dropped 2 bases, with 13 bases sitting between them. Generated by immunoSEQ multiplex PCR, the TCRdb table keeps only in-frame clones and is missing some. This table has about 26,000 clones, more than 60% appearing once. The specimen was PBMCs, collected from a glioma patient whose treatment included an IDH1 peptide vaccine. The sequence derives from a man aged 35 to 55 with glioma. Some clones in this sample may be carry-over from other donors' samples. V is TRBV2 and J is TRBJ2-7; the D gene could be TRBD1 or TRBD2 (5 bases each). CDR3 DNA sequence: TGTGCCAGCAGTTTGAGGGACGGTCCCTACGAGCAGTACTTC. It codes for CASSLRDGPYEQYF. The full variable domain, completed using reference TRBV2 and TRBJ2-7, is EPEVTQTPSHQVTQMGQEVILRCVPISNHLYFYWYRQILGQKVEFLVSFYNNEISEKSEIFDDQFSVERPDGSNFTLKIRSTKLEDSAMYFCASSLRDGPYEQYFGPGTRLTVT.